Listed below are T cell receptor beta chains from one sample, sequenced in a study of CD8 T cells in Susac syndrome. TCRdb reanalysed the immunoSEQ multiplex PCR reads using MiXCR and keeps one entry per CDR3 protein. The sample contains about 180,000 distinct CDR3 sequences, 90% to 97% of which appear only once. The sample comprised CD4+ T cells from PBMCs. Receptor source: a human donor with multiple sclerosis. The CDR3 runs from the conserved cysteine through the conserved F or W. A D gene is named only where the DNA matches it firmly. Size values are once, few and many counts, or a class for expanded clones, and some rows have none.

abundance: NA; len: 14; j_gene: TRBJ2-7; d_gene: NA; v_gene: TRBV6-5; CDR3aa: CASSYSSAGYEQYF; CDR3nt: TGTGCCAGCAGTTACTCTTCGGCGGGCTACGAGCAGTACTTC
abundance: NA; len: 14; j_gene: TRBJ1-2; d_gene: NA; v_gene: TRBV28; CDR3aa: CASSFPQFGNGYTF; CDR3nt: TGTGCCAGCAGTTTCCCACAGTTTGGGAATGGCTACACCTTC
abundance: NA; len: 15; j_gene: TRBJ1-6; d_gene: NA; v_gene: TRBV9; CDR3aa: CASSASVDFNSPLHF; CDR3nt: TGTGCCAGCAGCGCCTCAGTAGACTTCAATTCACCCCTCCACTTT
abundance: NA; len: 12; j_gene: TRBJ1-2; d_gene: NA; v_gene: TRBV29-1; CDR3aa: CSGLLGLNGYTF; CDR3nt: TGCAGCGGATTACTGGGCCTTAACGGCTACACCTTC
abundance: NA; len: 11; j_gene: TRBJ1-2; d_gene: NA; v_gene: TRBV19; CDR3aa: CASKQSYGYTF; CDR3nt: TGTGCCAGTAAACAGTCATATGGCTACACCTTC
abundance: NA; len: 13; j_gene: TRBJ1-1; d_gene: NA; v_gene: TRBV6-5; CDR3aa: CASAAGENTEAFF; CDR3nt: TGTGCCAGTGCGGCGGGGGAAAACACTGAAGCTTTCTTT
abundance: NA; len: 15; j_gene: TRBJ2-3; d_gene: TRBD1; v_gene: TRBV30; CDR3aa: CAWSRTGSHTDTQYF; CDR3nt: TGTGCCTGGAGCCGGACAGGATCGCACACAGATACGCAGTATTTT
abundance: NA; len: 12; j_gene: TRBJ1-4; d_gene: NA; v_gene: TRBV20-1; CDR3aa: CSAREGNVKLFF; CDR3nt: TGCAGTGCTAGAGAGGGGAACGTTAAACTGTTTTTT
abundance: NA; len: 11; j_gene: TRBJ1-1; d_gene: NA; v_gene: TRBV28; CDR3aa: CAMQKGTEAFF; CDR3nt: TGTGCCATGCAGAAGGGCACTGAAGCTTTCTTT
abundance: NA; len: 16; j_gene: TRBJ2-1; d_gene: TRBD2; v_gene: TRBV5-6; CDR3aa: CASSGYGLAGGDEQFF; CDR3nt: TGTGCCAGCAGCGGATACGGACTAGCGGGGGGGGACGAGCAGTTCTTC
abundance: NA; len: 14; j_gene: TRBJ2-5; d_gene: TRBD2; v_gene: TRBV15; CDR3aa: CATSRAAGQETQYF; CDR3nt: TGTGCCACCAGCAGAGCAGCGGGGCAAGAGACCCAGTACTTC
abundance: NA; len: 14; j_gene: TRBJ1-2; d_gene: NA; v_gene: TRBV6-6; CDR3aa: CASTGHRGNYGYTF; CDR3nt: TGTGCCAGCACCGGACATCGGGGGAACTATGGCTACACCTTC
abundance: NA; len: 14; j_gene: TRBJ2-1; d_gene: TRBD2; v_gene: TRBV7-3; CDR3aa: CASSSGTNYNEQFF; CDR3nt: TGTGCCAGCAGTTCCGGGACTAACTACAATGAGCAGTTCTTC
abundance: NA; len: 11; j_gene: TRBJ1-1; d_gene: NA; v_gene: TRBV20-1; CDR3aa: CSARQATEAFF; CDR3nt: TGCAGTGCTAGACAGGCAACTGAAGCTTTCTTT
abundance: NA; len: 17; j_gene: TRBJ2-1; d_gene: NA; v_gene: TRBV29-1; CDR3aa: CSVEEPSLNVPYNEQFF; CDR3nt: TGCAGCGTTGAAGAGCCATCCCTAAACGTCCCCTACAATGAGCAGTTCTTC
abundance: NA; len: 15; j_gene: TRBJ1-2; d_gene: TRBD1; v_gene: TRBV24-1; CDR3aa: CATSDPRTGGEGYTF; CDR3nt: TGTGCCACCAGTGACCCCAGGACAGGGGGCGAAGGCTACACCTTC
abundance: NA; len: 15; j_gene: TRBJ1-1; d_gene: TRBD1; v_gene: TRBV20-1; CDR3aa: CSAYAGGRLDTEAFF; CDR3nt: TGCAGTGCGTACGCAGGGGGCAGGTTGGACACTGAAGCTTTCTTT
abundance: NA; len: 13; j_gene: TRBJ1-1; d_gene: TRBD1; v_gene: TRBV30; CDR3aa: CAWRTGSNTEAFF; CDR3nt: TGTGCCTGGAGGACAGGGTCGAACACTGAAGCTTTCTTT
abundance: NA; len: 12; j_gene: TRBJ2-1; d_gene: TRBD1; v_gene: TRBV10-3; CDR3aa: CATSHDRDEQFF; CDR3nt: TGTGCCACCTCCCATGACAGGGACGAGCAGTTCTTC
abundance: NA; len: 16; j_gene: TRBJ2-6; d_gene: NA; v_gene: TRBV15; CDR3aa: CATSRRVDPGANVLTF; CDR3nt: TGTGCCACCAGCAGGCGGGTGGACCCTGGGGCCAACGTCCTGACTTTC
abundance: NA; len: 14; j_gene: TRBJ2-3; d_gene: TRBD1; v_gene: TRBV20-1; CDR3aa: CSATLTGRTDTQYF; CDR3nt: TGCAGTGCTACCCTGACAGGGCGCACAGATACGCAGTATTTT
abundance: NA; len: 15; j_gene: TRBJ2-3; d_gene: NA; v_gene: TRBV4-3; CDR3aa: CASSQAGENTDTQYF; CDR3nt: TGCGCCAGCAGCCAAGCGGGTGAAAACACAGATACGCAGTATTTT
abundance: NA; len: 15; j_gene: TRBJ1-2; d_gene: TRBD1; v_gene: TRBV20-1; CDR3aa: CSASTSGTGDYGYTF; CDR3nt: TGCAGTGCTAGTACGTCGGGGACAGGGGACTATGGCTACACCTTC
abundance: NA; len: 16; j_gene: TRBJ1-2; d_gene: TRBD1; v_gene: TRBV4-1; CDR3aa: CASSHAGQGAAYGYTF; CDR3nt: TGCGCCAGCAGCCACGCGGGACAGGGGGCGGCCTATGGCTACACCTTC
abundance: NA; len: 14; j_gene: TRBJ2-2; d_gene: TRBD1; v_gene: TRBV3-1; CDR3aa: CASSLGQGPGELFF; CDR3nt: TGTGCCAGCAGCCTGGGACAGGGGCCCGGGGAGCTGTTTTTT
abundance: few; len: 11; j_gene: TRBJ2-3; d_gene: NA; v_gene: TRBV7-2; CDR3aa: CASSRSDTQYF; CDR3nt: TGTGCCAGCAGCCGATCAGATACGCAGTATTTT
abundance: NA; len: 14; j_gene: TRBJ1-5; d_gene: NA; v_gene: TRBV6-1; CDR3aa: CASSGRVRDQPQHF; CDR3nt: TGTGCCAGCAGTGGGAGGGTCAGGGATCAGCCCCAGCATTTT
abundance: NA; len: 17; j_gene: TRBJ2-1; d_gene: NA; v_gene: TRBV2; CDR3aa: CASNRLAAKSSYNEQFF; CDR3nt: TGTGCCAGCAATAGACTCGCGGCGAAAAGCTCCTACAATGAGCAGTTCTTC
abundance: NA; len: 13; j_gene: TRBJ1-5; d_gene: NA; v_gene: TRBV6-2/TRBV6-3; CDR3aa: CASRTIGNQPQHF; CDR3nt: TGTGCCAGCAGAACGATCGGCAATCAGCCCCAGCATTTT
abundance: NA; len: 16; j_gene: TRBJ1-1; d_gene: TRBD1; v_gene: TRBV12-3/TRBV12-4; CDR3aa: CASSLRDRALNTEAFF; CDR3nt: TGTGCCAGCAGCCTCCGGGACAGGGCCTTGAACACTGAAGCTTTCTTT
abundance: NA; len: 12; j_gene: TRBJ2-1; d_gene: NA; v_gene: TRBV3-1; CDR3aa: CASSQAVYGQFF; CDR3nt: TGTGCCAGCAGCCAAGCAGTCTACGGGCAGTTCTTC
abundance: once; len: 17; j_gene: TRBJ1-2; d_gene: TRBD1; v_gene: TRBV5-4; CDR3aa: CASSPNPPRDSIYGYTF; CDR3nt: TGTGCCAGCAGCCCAAACCCTCCACGGGACAGCATCTATGGCTACACCTTC
abundance: NA; len: 15; j_gene: TRBJ2-1; d_gene: NA; v_gene: TRBV6-2/TRBV6-3; CDR3aa: CASSTQIPGRNEQFF; CDR3nt: TGTGCCAGCAGTACCCAGATACCAGGGAGGAATGAGCAGTTCTTC
abundance: NA; len: 13; j_gene: TRBJ2-5; d_gene: TRBD2; v_gene: TRBV30; CDR3aa: CAWNLGLAETQYF; CDR3nt: TGTGCCTGGAACCTGGGACTAGCAGAGACCCAGTACTTC
abundance: NA; len: 13; j_gene: TRBJ2-2; d_gene: TRBD1; v_gene: TRBV7-2; CDR3aa: CASSSTGAGELFF; CDR3nt: TGTGCCAGCAGCTCGACAGGGGCCGGGGAGCTGTTTTTT
abundance: NA; len: 14; j_gene: TRBJ2-1; d_gene: TRBD1; v_gene: TRBV9; CDR3aa: CASGEGQGYNEQFF; CDR3nt: TGTGCCAGCGGGGAGGGACAGGGGTACAATGAGCAGTTCTTC
abundance: NA; len: 16; j_gene: TRBJ1-5; d_gene: NA; v_gene: TRBV30; CDR3aa: CAWSVQGRDSNQPQHF; CDR3nt: TGTGCCTGGAGTGTACAGGGTCGGGACAGCAATCAGCCCCAGCATTTT
abundance: NA; len: 13; j_gene: TRBJ2-5; d_gene: NA; v_gene: TRBV30; CDR3aa: CAYMDYDKETQYF; CDR3nt: TGTGCCTACATGGACTACGACAAAGAGACCCAGTACTTC
abundance: NA; len: 15; j_gene: TRBJ2-3; d_gene: TRBD2; v_gene: TRBV20-1; CDR3aa: CSAQAVAGPTDTQYF; CDR3nt: TGCAGTGCGCAGGCGGTAGCGGGGCCCACAGATACGCAGTATTTT
abundance: NA; len: 14; j_gene: TRBJ1-4; d_gene: TRBD1; v_gene: TRBV29-1; CDR3aa: CSVVGGTANEKLFF; CDR3nt: TGCAGCGTTGTAGGGGGGACAGCTAATGAAAAACTGTTTTTT